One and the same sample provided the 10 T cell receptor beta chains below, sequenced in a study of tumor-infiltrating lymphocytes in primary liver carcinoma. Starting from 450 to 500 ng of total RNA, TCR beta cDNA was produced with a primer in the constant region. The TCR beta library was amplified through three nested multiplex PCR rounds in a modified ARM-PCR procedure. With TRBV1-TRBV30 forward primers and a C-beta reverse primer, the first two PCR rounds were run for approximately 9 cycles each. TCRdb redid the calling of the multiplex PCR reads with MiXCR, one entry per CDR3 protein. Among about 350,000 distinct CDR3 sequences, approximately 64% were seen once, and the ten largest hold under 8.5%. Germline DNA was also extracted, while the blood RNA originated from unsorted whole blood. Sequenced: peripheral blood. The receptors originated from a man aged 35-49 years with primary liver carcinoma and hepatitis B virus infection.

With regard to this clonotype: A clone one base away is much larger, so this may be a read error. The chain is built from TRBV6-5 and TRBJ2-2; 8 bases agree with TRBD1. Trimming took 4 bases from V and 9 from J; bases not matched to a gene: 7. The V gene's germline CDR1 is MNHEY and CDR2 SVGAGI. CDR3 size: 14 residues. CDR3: CASSWQGAGWELFF. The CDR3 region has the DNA TGTGCCAGCAGTTGGCAGGGGGCTGGCTGGGAGCTGTTTTTT.

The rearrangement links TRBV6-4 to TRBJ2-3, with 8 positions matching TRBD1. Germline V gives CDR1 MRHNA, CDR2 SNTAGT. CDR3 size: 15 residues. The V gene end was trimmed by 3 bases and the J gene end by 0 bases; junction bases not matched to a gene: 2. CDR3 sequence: CASSEGQGSTDTQYF. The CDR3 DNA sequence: TGTGCCAGCAGTGAAGGACAGGGTAGCACAGATACGCAGTATTTT.

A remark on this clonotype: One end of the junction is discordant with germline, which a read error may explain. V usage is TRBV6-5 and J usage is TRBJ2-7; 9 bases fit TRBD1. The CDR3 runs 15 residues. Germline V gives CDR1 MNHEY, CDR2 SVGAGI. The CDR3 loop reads CASSPTGGGSYDQYF. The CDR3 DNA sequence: TGTGCCAGCAGCCCAACAGGGGGCGGCTCCTACGATCAGTACTTC.

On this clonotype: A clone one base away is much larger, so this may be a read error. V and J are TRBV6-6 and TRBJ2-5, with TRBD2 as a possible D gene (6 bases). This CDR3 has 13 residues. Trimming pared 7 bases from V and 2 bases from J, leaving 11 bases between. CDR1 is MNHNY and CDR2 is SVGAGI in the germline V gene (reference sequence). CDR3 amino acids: CASTLGLQETQYF. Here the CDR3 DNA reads TGTGCCAGCACGTTGGGACTGCAAGAGACCCAGTACTTC.

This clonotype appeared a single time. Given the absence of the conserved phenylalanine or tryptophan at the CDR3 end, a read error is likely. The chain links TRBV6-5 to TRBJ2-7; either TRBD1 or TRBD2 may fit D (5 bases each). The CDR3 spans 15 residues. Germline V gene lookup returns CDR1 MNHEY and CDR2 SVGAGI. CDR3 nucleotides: TGTGCCAGCAGTAACTCTTCCGGGACCTCCTACGAGCAGTACTCC. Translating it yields CASSNSSGTSYEQYS.

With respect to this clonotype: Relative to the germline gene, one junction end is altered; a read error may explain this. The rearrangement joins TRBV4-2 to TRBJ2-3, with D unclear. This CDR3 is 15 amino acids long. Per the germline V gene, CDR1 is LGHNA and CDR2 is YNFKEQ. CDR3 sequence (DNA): TGTGTCAGCAGCCAAGTCTCGTTTTCCACAGATACGCAGTATTTT. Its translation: CVSSQVSFSTDTQYF.

CDR3 protein: CASSLVRTYPGTGELFF. The CDR3, as DNA: TGTGCCAGCAGCTTAGTTCGGACGTACCCAGGGACCGGGGAGCTGTTTTTT. The chain recombines TRBV11-2 with TRBJ2-2, with D possibly matching TRBD1 (5 bases). With 1 base removed from V and 5 bases from J, the gap between germline ends came to 17 bases. Germline V lookup: CDR1 SGHAT, CDR2 FQNNGV. The CDR3 is made up of 17 amino acids.

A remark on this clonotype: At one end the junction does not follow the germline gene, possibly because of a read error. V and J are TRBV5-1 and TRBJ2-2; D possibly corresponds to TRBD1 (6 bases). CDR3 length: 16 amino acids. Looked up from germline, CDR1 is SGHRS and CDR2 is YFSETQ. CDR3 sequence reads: CASSLEQGSYTGELFF. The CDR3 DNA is TGCGCCAGCAGCTTGGAGCAGGGGTCCTACACCGGGGAACTGTTTTTT.

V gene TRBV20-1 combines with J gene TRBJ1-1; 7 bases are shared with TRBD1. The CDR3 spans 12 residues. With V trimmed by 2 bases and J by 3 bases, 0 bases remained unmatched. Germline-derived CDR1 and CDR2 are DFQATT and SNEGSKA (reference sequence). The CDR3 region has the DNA TGCAGTGCTAGACAGGGGGACACTGAAGCTTTCTTT. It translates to CSARQGDTEAFF.

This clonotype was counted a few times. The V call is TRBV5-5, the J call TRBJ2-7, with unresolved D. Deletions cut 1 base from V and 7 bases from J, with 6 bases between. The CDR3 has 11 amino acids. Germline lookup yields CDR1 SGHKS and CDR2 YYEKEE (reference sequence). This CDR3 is CASSLSWEQYF. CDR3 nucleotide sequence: TGTGCCAGCAGCTTGAGCTGGGAGCAGTACTTC. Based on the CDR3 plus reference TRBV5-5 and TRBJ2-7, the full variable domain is DAGVTQSPTHLIKTRGQQVTLRCSPISGHKSVSWYQQVLGQGPQFIFQYYEKEERGRGNFPDRFSARQFPNYSSELNVNALLLGDSALYLCASSLSWEQYFGPGTRLTVT.